This TCR beta chain was captured by sequencing in a study of blood T cells in healthy people across ages. Using a J-beta primer mix together with a sample-barcoded 5' primer, a second PCR was run for 7 to 11 cycles. Tagging of each cDNA molecule was performed by a template-switch adaptor with 12 random nucleotides. TCRdb processed the 5' RACE reads anew with MiXCR; each CDR3 protein has one entry. The sample lists about 1.4 million distinct CDR3 sequences; 59% were seen once. Germline values: CDR1 DFQATT, CDR2 SNEGSKA (reference sequence). The CDR3 loop spans 11 amino acids. V was shortened by 6 bases and J by 6 bases, with 11 bases between the two germline ends.

The chain recombines TRBV20-1 with TRBJ1-2; D gene uncertain. The source material was blood. The receptor was derived from a man aged 18-30 years in good health. The CDR3 bases are TGCAGTGCCCGTGGGATCGATGGCTACACCTTC. This sequence encodes CSARGIDGYTF.